These 28 T cell receptor beta chains were all obtained from the same sample, sequenced in a study of cytomegalovirus exposure and HLA in healthy donors. The PCR employed 60 Vbeta primers together with 13 Jbeta primers. Here immunoSEQ multiplex PCR was the method, and the copy in TCRdb shows in-frame clones only, minus some. The sample contains more than 85,000 clones, roughly 80% of which appear only once. Specimen: PBMCs. The source of these receptors is a middle-aged man in good health and CMV-seronegative.

The gene calls are TRBV27 and TRBJ2-7, with TRBD2 matching over 9 bases. The length of the CDR3 is 19 residues. The J segment lost 7 bases and the V segment lost 5 bases, leaving 24 bases of the junction unmatched. Germline lookup yields CDR1 MNHEY and CDR2 SMNVEV (reference sequence). The CDR3 DNA reads TGTGCCAGCAGTCCCAGGAGTTATGATCTTAGCGGGAGCCCCCTGGAGCAGTACTTC. Its protein product is CASSPRSYDLSGSPLEQYF.

The V and J genes are TRBV5-5 and TRBJ1-5, with D perhaps matching TRBD1 (5 bases). The CDR3 loop spans 13 amino acids. The V end lost 0 bases, the J end lost 5 bases, and 6 bases lay between the germline ends. Germline values: CDR1 SGHKS, CDR2 YYEKEE (reference sequence). CDR3 nucleotides: TGTGCCAGCAGCTTGGGGGGGGATCAGCCCCAGCATTTT. Protein sequence: CASSLGGDQPQHF.

V and J are TRBV30 and TRBJ1-3; TRBD1 is a possible D gene (5 bases). V dropped 3 bases and J dropped 2 bases, with 11 bases sitting between them. The V gene's germline CDR1 is GTSNPN and CDR2 SVGIG (reference sequence). CDR3 length equals 14 residues. The CDR3 protein is CAWSYGGAGNTIYF. The CDR3 bases are TGTGCCTGGAGCTACGGGGGGGCTGGAAACACCATATATTTT.

The chain has TRBV27 and TRBJ2-7, with 10 bases aligning to TRBD1. Germline V gene data show CDR1 as MNHEY and CDR2 as SMNVEV (reference sequence). After removal of 5 bases from V and 0 bases from J, the junction contained 7 bases not matched to a gene. The CDR3 runs 16 residues. The CDR3 nucleotides read TGTGCCAGCAGTCCGATCGGGACAGGGGTCTCCTACGAGCAGTACTTC. Protein: CASSPIGTGVSYEQYF.

This clone has only one observation. The genes are TRBV19 and TRBJ2-1; D is perhaps TRBD2 (6 bases). Per the germline V gene, CDR1 is LNHDA and CDR2 is SQIVND (reference sequence). The CDR3 loop spans 15 amino acids. V was clipped by 3 bases and J by 4 bases, with 13 bases between them. The CDR3 coding sequence is TGTGCCAGTAGTATCCGGCGTGGGGGGTACAATGAGCAGTTCTTC. As protein: CASSIRRGGYNEQFF.

This clone appeared once. The chain is built from TRBV5-1 and TRBJ2-4, with D maybe TRBD2 (6 bases). The V gene's germline CDR1 is SGHRS and CDR2 YFSETQ. The V and J ends lost 6 bases and 0 bases respectively, with 19 bases between them. CDR3 length equals 17 residues. The CDR3, as DNA: TGCGCCAGCACCCCCGGGATCGGGAGTGGAGCCAAAAACATTCAGTACTTC. Protein product: CASTPGIGSGAKNIQYF.

This chain connects TRBV7-6 to TRBJ2-1; no definite D call. There are 13 residues in the CDR3. Germline CDR1 and CDR2: SGHVS and FNYEAQ. The V end lost 1 base, the J end lost 6 bases, and 7 bases lay between the germline ends. The CDR3 protein is CASSLEASNEQFF. The CDR3 nucleotides are TGTGCCAGCAGCTTAGAGGCTAGCAATGAGCAGTTCTTC.

The rearrangement uses TRBV11-2 and TRBJ2-2; 7 bases fit TRBD2. Losses at the gene ends were 8 bases for V and 10 bases for J; bases not matched to a gene: 13. The V gene's germline CDR1 is SGHAT and CDR2 FQNNGV. The CDR3 loop spans 14 amino acids. CDR3 loop: CASGRGDYREELFF. The CDR3 coding sequence is TGTGCCAGCGGACGTGGGGACTATCGGGAGGAGCTGTTTTTT. The full variable domain, rest sourced from reference TRBV11-2 and TRBJ2-2, is EAGVAQSPRYKIIEKRQSVAFWCNPISGHATLYWYQQILGQGPKLLIQFQNNGVVDDSQLPKDRFSAERLKGVDSTLKIQPAKLEDSAVYLCASGRGDYREELFFGEGSRLTVL.

The rearrangement uses TRBV27 and TRBJ2-1; TRBD2 matches 12 bases. The V and J ends lost 5 bases and 9 bases, in that order; junction bases with no gene match: 8. This CDR3 comprises 15 residues. Germline V CDR1 and CDR2: MNHEY, SMNVEV (reference sequence). The CDR3 sequence: CASSPGLAGLGEQFF. The CDR3 bases are TGTGCCAGCAGTCCAGGACTAGCGGGGCTAGGTGAGCAGTTCTTC.

J is TRBJ1-4 and V is TRBV4-2; D is possibly TRBD1 (5 bases). V dropped 4 bases and J dropped 5 bases, with 11 bases sitting between them. CDR3 length: 14 residues. CDR1 LGHNA and CDR2 YNFKEQ come from the germline V gene. CDR3 nucleotide sequence: TGTGCCAGCAGCCCACGACAGTTAAATGAAAAACTGTTTTTT. It encodes CASSPRQLNEKLFF.

V gene TRBV6-4 combines with J gene TRBJ1-2; 7 nucleotides agree with TRBD1. The CDR3 length is 13 residues. CDR1 is MRHNA, CDR2 SNTAGT, per germline. Unmatched junction bases numbered 8, after V lost 6 bases and J lost 7 bases. In DNA, the CDR3 is TGTGCCAGCAGCAAAGACAGGGTTGGTGGCTACACCTTC. Protein sequence: CASSKDRVGGYTF.

This clone was found a few times. V is TRBV7-2 and J is TRBJ2-1; D is perhaps TRBD2 (5 bases). This CDR3 comprises 15 residues. Germline V gene lookup returns CDR1 SGHTA and CDR2 FQGNSA. The V and J ends lost 1 base and 1 base respectively, with 8 bases between them. The CDR3 sequence: CASSLVPGSYNEQFF. The CDR3 nucleotides are TGTGCCAGCAGCTTAGTTCCGGGGTCCTACAATGAGCAGTTCTTC. Variable domain in full (rest from reference TRBV7-2 and TRBJ2-1): GAGVSQSPSNKVTEKGKDVELRCDPISGHTALYWYRQSLGQGLEFLIYFQGNSAPDKSGLPSDRFSAERTGGSVSTLTIQRTQQEDSAVYLCASSLVPGSYNEQFFGPGTRLTVL.

This sequence joins TRBV6-5 and TRBJ1-4; no definite D call. The CDR3 loop spans 12 amino acids. Between the trimmed V and J ends, which lost 2 bases and 7 bases, there was a span of 5 bases. Germline V CDR1 and CDR2: MNHEY, SVGAGI. This CDR3 reads CASSYGGEKLFF. Here the CDR3 DNA reads TGTGCCAGCAGTTACGGAGGTGAAAAACTGTTTTTT.

The rearrangement uses TRBV2 and TRBJ1-1; a possible D gene is TRBD1 (5 bases). V lost 0 bases, J lost 11 bases, and 16 bases lay in between. Germline CDR1 is SNHLY and CDR2 is FYNNEI. CDR3 length: 14 residues. The CDR3 sequence is CASSEARGPGRAFF. Here the CDR3 DNA reads TGTGCCAGCAGTGAAGCCCGTGGGCCAGGGAGGGCTTTCTTT.

The rearrangement links TRBV15 to TRBJ2-6, with 10 bases that match TRBD1. The CDR3 is 15 amino acids. Germline V gives CDR1 LNHNV, CDR2 YYDKDF (reference sequence). V shed 8 bases and J 0 bases; nucleotides not matched to a gene: 1. CDR3 region: CATGTGDSGANVLTF. CDR3 in DNA: TGTGCCACCGGGACAGGGGACTCTGGGGCCAACGTCCTGACTTTC.

This clone has just a few counts. This chain joins TRBV28 and TRBJ1-5, with TRBD1 matching 7 bases. J lost 5 bases, V lost 7 bases, and 8 bases had no gene match. This CDR3 contains 14 residues. CDR1 is MDHEN, CDR2 SYDVKM, per germline. CDR3 sequence (DNA): TGTGCCAGCATCGAGACAGGGTTCTATCAGCCCCAGCATTTT. Translation gives CASIETGFYQPQHF.

This clone was observed a single time. The V and J genes are TRBV28 and TRBJ2-7, with D unresolved. This CDR3 has 14 amino acids. Trimming removed 6 bases from V and 0 bases from J, with 12 bases in between. Germline CDR1 reads MDHEN; CDR2 reads SYDVKM. The CDR3 loop reads CASSPGDFSYEQYF. CDR3 DNA sequence: TGTGCCAGCAGCCCCGGAGACTTCTCCTACGAGCAGTACTTC.

V and J are TRBV11-3 and TRBJ2-3, with TRBD2 matching over 10 bases. Germline V gene data show CDR1 as SGHNT and CDR2 as YENEEA. Trimming at V came to 2 bases and at J to 2 bases, leaving 10 bases not matched to a gene. The CDR3 is made up of 18 amino acids. The CDR3 is CASSLTLSTSGTTDTQYF. CDR3 coding DNA: TGTGCCAGCAGCTTAACTTTATCAACTAGCGGGACCACAGATACGCAGTATTTT.

The genes are TRBV30 and TRBJ2-2; the match to TRBD2 covers 9 bases. This CDR3 has 17 amino acids. V lost 3 bases, J lost 6 bases, and 14 bases stayed unmatched. Germline CDR1 and CDR2: GTSNPN and SVGIG (reference sequence). CDR3 in amino acids: CAWRDHGLANRAGELFF. CDR3 sequence (DNA): TGTGCCTGGAGGGACCATGGACTAGCGAATCGGGCCGGGGAGCTGTTTTTT.

V usage is TRBV27 and J usage is TRBJ2-1; 7 bases fit TRBD2. The germline V gene encodes CDR1 MNHEY and CDR2 SMNVEV (reference sequence). J was trimmed by 11 bases and V by 5 bases; bases with no gene match: 9. The length of the CDR3 is 13 residues. The CDR3 DNA reads TGTGCCAGCAGTCCCGCACTAGCGCCTAAGCAGTTCTTC. Protein: CASSPALAPKQFF.

V is TRBV19 and J is TRBJ2-5, with D possibly matching TRBD2 (6 bases). Trimming took off 8 bases at V and 0 bases at J, with 10 bases between the two ends. This CDR3 comprises 13 residues. CDR1 and CDR2 (germline): LNHDA, SQIVND (reference sequence). CDR3 sequence (DNA): TGTGCCAGTGGATCGGGAGACCAAGAGACCCAGTACTTC. Protein: CASGSGDQETQYF. The full variable domain, rest sourced from reference TRBV19 and TRBJ2-5, is DGGITQSPKYLFRKEGQNVTLSCEQNLNHDAMYWYRQDPGQGLRLIYYSQIVNDFQKGDIAEGYSVSREKKESFPLTVTSAQKNPTAFYLCASGSGDQETQYFGPGTRLLVL.

The rearrangement joins TRBV19 to TRBJ1-2; D is unresolved. This CDR3 contains 15 residues. Germline V gives CDR1 LNHDA, CDR2 SQIVND (reference sequence). The V end was cut by 3 bases, the J end by 8 bases, with 19 bases between. The CDR3 coding sequence is TGTGCCAGTAGTATGGAGCCCGTCGTTCCGCGGGGCTACACCTTC. Translating it yields CASSMEPVVPRGYTF.

The chain employs TRBV19 and TRBJ2-1; D is ambiguous. Germline V gene data show CDR1 as LNHDA and CDR2 as SQIVND (reference sequence). V lost 3 bases to trimming and J lost 2 bases, with 11 bases between them. This CDR3 spans 15 amino acids. The CDR3 is CASSINRDTYNEQFF. The CDR3 DNA is TGTGCCAGTAGTATTAACAGAGATACCTACAATGAGCAGTTCTTC. The variable domain in full, with the rest retrieved from reference TRBV19 and TRBJ2-1, is DGGITQSPKYLFRKEGQNVTLSCEQNLNHDAMYWYRQDPGQGLRLIYYSQIVNDFQKGDIAEGYSVSREKKESFPLTVTSAQKNPTAFYLCASSINRDTYNEQFFGPGTRLTVL.

This chain connects TRBV11-2 to TRBJ2-1, with 7 bases aligning to TRBD1. The V segment lost 2 bases and the J segment 9 bases; nucleotides outside the gene matches: 7. This CDR3 is 14 amino acids long. Germline V gene sequence: CDR1 SGHAT, CDR2 FQNNGV. CDR3: CASSLPPGQAEQFF. The DNA of the CDR3 is TGTGCCAGCAGCTTACCCCCCGGACAGGCTGAGCAGTTCTTC.

The V gene is TRBV18, the J gene TRBJ2-7, with 9 bases identical to TRBD1. The germline gives CDR1 KGHSH, CDR2 LQKENI. The CDR3 is 14 residues long. Losses at the gene ends were 0 bases for V and 3 bases for J; bases not matched to a gene: 0. CDR3 coding DNA: TGTGCCAGCTCACCACCGGGACAGGGCTACGAGCAGTACTTC. Amino acids: CASSPPGQGYEQYF.

This clone was observed a handful of times. V usage is TRBV5-5 and J usage is TRBJ2-3; 8 bases map to TRBD2. The junction had 2 bases not matched to a gene; V was cut back by 1 base and J by 1 base. The CDR3 loop spans 15 amino acids. Germline V gene lookup returns CDR1 SGHKS and CDR2 YYEKEE (reference sequence). As DNA, the CDR3 is TGTGCCAGCAGCTTGATGACTAGCGGCACAGATACGCAGTATTTT. Translated, it gives CASSLMTSGTDTQYF.

The gene calls are TRBV29-1 and TRBJ1-1; possible D gene TRBD1, 6 bases. V was cut by 2 bases and J by 5 bases, with 15 bases left in between. The V gene's germline CDR1 is SQVTM and CDR2 ANQGSEA. The CDR3 totals 14 residues. CDR3 bases: TGCAGCGTTGAAATTGTGGGGGCGCGGACTGAAGCTTTCTTT. Translating gives CSVEIVGARTEAFF.

The rearrangement uses TRBV18 and TRBJ1-1; 7 nucleotides agree with TRBD1. Germline V gene data show CDR1 as KGHSH and CDR2 as LQKENI. V was clipped by 4 bases and J by 3 bases; unmatched bases: 5. The CDR3 has 14 amino acids. CDR3 bases: TGTGCCAGCTCACGACTCGACAGGGACACTGAAGCTTTCTTT. It encodes CASSRLDRDTEAFF.